This T cell receptor (beta chain) came from a study of blood T cells in healthy people across ages. General study results and limits: When one million T cells were used, diversity estimates were thought to be underestimates.

The CDR3 loop spans 14 amino acids. Germline CDR1 MGHRA, CDR2 YSYEKL. Trimming pared 2 bases from V and 5 bases from J, leaving 10 bases between. PCR was performed a second time for roughly 7 to 12 cycles using a sample-barcoded 5' primer and a J-beta primer mix. Samples each returned at least 3 million CDR3-containing paired-end reads. TCRdb reanalysed the 5' RACE reads using MiXCR and keeps one entry per CDR3 protein. This sample yields about 1,800,000 distinct CDR3 sequences, of which approximately 28% are seen a single time; approximately 7.7% belongs to the top ten. The individuals who served as donors were healthy Caucasians living in Russia, aged roughly 6 to 100. Per-sample yields of isolated PBMCs were at least 7 million. Of note for this clonotype: Antigen: not known.

J is TRBJ1-5 and V is TRBV4-1, with D possibly being TRBD1 (5 bases). Material: blood. The sequence derives from a woman in her 30s in good health. The CDR3 sequence is CASSQLRGDQPQHF. The CDR3 DNA sequence: TGCGCCAGCAGCCAACTTCGGGGGGATCAGCCCCAGCATTTT.